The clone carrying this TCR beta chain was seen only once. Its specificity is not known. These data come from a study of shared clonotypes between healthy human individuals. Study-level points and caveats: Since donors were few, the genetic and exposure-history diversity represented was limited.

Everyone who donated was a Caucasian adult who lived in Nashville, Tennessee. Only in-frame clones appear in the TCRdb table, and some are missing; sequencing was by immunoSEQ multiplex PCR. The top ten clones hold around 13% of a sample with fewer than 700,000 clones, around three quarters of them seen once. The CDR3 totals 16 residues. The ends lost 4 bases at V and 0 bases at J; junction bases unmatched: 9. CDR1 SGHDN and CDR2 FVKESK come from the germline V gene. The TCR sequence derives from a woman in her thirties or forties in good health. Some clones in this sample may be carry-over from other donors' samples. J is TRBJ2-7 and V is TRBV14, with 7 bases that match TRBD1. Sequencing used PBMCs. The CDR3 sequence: CASSPWDSNLSYEQYF. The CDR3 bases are TGTGCCAGCAGCCCTTGGGACAGCAACCTCTCCTACGAGCAGTACTTC.